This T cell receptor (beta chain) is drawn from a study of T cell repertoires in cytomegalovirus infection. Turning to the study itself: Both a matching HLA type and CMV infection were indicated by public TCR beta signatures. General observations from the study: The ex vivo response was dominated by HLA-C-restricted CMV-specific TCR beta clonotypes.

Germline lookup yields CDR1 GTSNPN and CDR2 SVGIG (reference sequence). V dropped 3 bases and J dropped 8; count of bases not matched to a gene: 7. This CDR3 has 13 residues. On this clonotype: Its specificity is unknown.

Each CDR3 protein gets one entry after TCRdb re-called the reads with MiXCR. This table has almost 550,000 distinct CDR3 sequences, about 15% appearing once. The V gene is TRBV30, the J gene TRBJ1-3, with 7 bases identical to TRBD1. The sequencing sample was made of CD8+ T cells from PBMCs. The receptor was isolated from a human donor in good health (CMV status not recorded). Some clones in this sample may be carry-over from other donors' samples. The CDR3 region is CAWRPDRDHTIYF. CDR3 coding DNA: TGTGCCTGGAGGCCTGACAGGGACCACACCATATATTTT.